The clone carrying this T cell receptor (beta chain) was seen once. V was pared by 3 bases and J by 5 bases, with 6 bases between. This CDR3 spans 12 amino acids. CDR1 and CDR2 from the germline V gene are SGHVS and FNYEAQ. The data belong to a study of OX40 agonist ivuxolimab in advanced cancers. Across the study: A partial response was reached by three patients: one with hepatocellular carcinoma and two with cutaneous melanoma.

Repertoires were generated with immunoSEQ multiplex PCR, while TCRdb's copy carries only in-frame clones and drops some. In the table there are 90,000 to 150,000 clones, 75% to 90% of which are singletons. The J gene is TRBJ2-3, the V gene TRBV7-6; D is uncertain. The TCR originated in an adult with an advanced solid tumor such as melanoma, head and neck, liver or kidney cancer. Sequencing used CD4+ or CD8+ T cells sorted from blood, obtained in a trial of the OX40 agonist ivuxolimab. In DNA, the CDR3 is TGTGCCAGCAGCTTGCAAAAAGATACGCAGTATTTT. As protein: CASSLQKDTQYF. Using reference TRBV7-6 and TRBJ2-3 for the parts outside the CDR3, the full variable domain is GAGVSQSPRYKVTKRGQDVALRCDPISGHVSLYWYRQALGQGPEFLTYFNYEAQQDKSGLPNDRFSAERPEGSISTLTIQRTEQRDSAMYRCASSLQKDTQYFGPGTRLTVL.